The rows below give T cell receptor beta chains drawn from one sample of a study of blood T cell repertoires in COVID-19. Repertoires were generated with immunoSEQ multiplex PCR, while TCRdb's copy carries only in-frame clones and drops some. Of about 170,000 clones listed, 88% are singletons. The sequenced material came from peripheral blood. Receptor source: a man aged 55 to 70 with acute or convalescent COVID-19. Each CDR3 is given with its conserved first and last residue. A D gene is named only where the DNA matches it firmly. Size is omitted from some rows. Given values are once, few, many or a class for expanded clones.

TRBV7-9	-	TRBJ1-2	-	TGTGCCAGCAGCCTGGACAGTGATATGTATGGCTACACCTTC	CASSLDSDMYGYTF
TRBV5-5	TRBD1	TRBJ1-6	-	TGTGCCAGCAGACCGGGACAGGTCTATTATAATTCACCCCTCCACTTT	CASRPGQVYYNSPLHF
TRBV4-3	-	TRBJ1-2	-	TGCGCCAGCAGCCAAGATCGGGGGGGCTACACCTTC	CASSQDRGGYTF
TRBV5-1	-	TRBJ1-4	-	TGCGCCAGCAGCCGCGGACAGTTTGCAACTAATGAAAAACTGTTTTTT	CASSRGQFATNEKLFF
TRBV24-1	-	TRBJ2-7	-	TGTGCCACCAGTGATACCCGAAGTAGTGACGAGCAGTACTTC	CATSDTRSSDEQYF
TRBV10-3	TRBD1	TRBJ1-6	few	TGTGCCATCAGTGAGGGGGACAGCAATAATTCACCCCTCCACTTT	CAISEGDSNNSPLHF
TRBV27	TRBD2	TRBJ2-7	-	TGTGCCAGCAGTGATAACCCTATAGCGGGAGGGAGGGACGAGCAGTACTTC	CASSDNPIAGGRDEQYF
TRBV7-6	-	TRBJ1-1	-	TGTGCCAGCAGCTTCGGACATTTGGACACTGAAGCTTTCTTT	CASSFGHLDTEAFF
TRBV7-2	-	TRBJ1-1	-	TGTGCCAGCAGCTTAGCCCCCCTCCAAAGGAGGGTCACTGAAGCTTTCTTT	CASSLAPLQRRVTEAFF
TRBV5-5	-	TRBJ1-1	-	TGTGCCAGCAGCTTGGGTACAGGCAGCTCATTGGCTTTCTTT	CASSLGTGSSLAFF
TRBV30	-	TRBJ1-1	-	TGTGCCTGGAGTCCGCGGAACACTGAAGCTTTCTTT	CAWSPRNTEAFF
TRBV19	TRBD1	TRBJ1-5	-	TGTGCCAGTAGTTCCCCGGGACAGGGTGCTCAGCCCCAGCATTTT	CASSSPGQGAQPQHF
TRBV5-1	TRBD1	TRBJ1-2	-	TGCGCCAGCAGCCCAACGACAGGGTTCGTTGGTGGCTACACCTTC	CASSPTTGFVGGYTF
TRBV3-1/TRBV3-2	-	TRBJ2-3	-	TGTGCCAGCAGCCAAGCCCTTGCGGGTACGCAGTATTTT	CASSQALAGTQYF
TRBV12-5	-	TRBJ1-1	few	TGTGCTAGTGTAAAGGACGGGAGGCTGAACACTGAAGCTTTCTTT	CASVKDGRLNTEAFF
TRBV5-1	-	TRBJ2-5	-	TGCGCCAGCAGCCCCTACCAAGAGACCCAGTACTTC	CASSPYQETQYF
TRBV27	-	TRBJ2-2	-	TGTGCCAGCAGTTTTCAGCCCCCGGGACAGAACACCGGGGAGCTGTTTTTT	CASSFQPPGQNTGELFF
TRBV9	-	TRBJ2-5	-	TGTGCCAGCAGCGTAGACTACGGGAGCGCCGGAGAGGCCCAGTACTTC	CASSVDYGSAGEAQYF